This TCR beta chain was sequenced for a study of T-cell reconstitution after alpha-beta-depleted transplantation in children. This clonotype was detected a few times. Construction of the TCRbeta library involved unique molecular identifiers. MiXCR, applied by TCRdb to the PCR reads, yields one record per CDR3 protein. The profile shows roughly 500,000 distinct CDR3 sequences, less than 35% of them singletons. The length of the CDR3 is 21 residues. Germline CDR1 and CDR2: SGHTA and FQGNSA. V shed 0 bases and J shed 0 bases, with 21 bases lying between them. The clonotype comes from a human donor who donated a stem cell graft to a child with aplastic anemia. The sequencing used PBMCs from the stem cell graft donor, collected from the stem cell graft. V gene TRBV7-2 combines with J gene TRBJ2-6; D is unresolved. The CDR3: CASSLAISPRPPSSGANVLTF. The CDR3 coding sequence is TGTGCCAGCAGCTTAGCGATTAGTCCGAGGCCGCCAAGCTCTGGGGCCAACGTCCTGACTTTC.